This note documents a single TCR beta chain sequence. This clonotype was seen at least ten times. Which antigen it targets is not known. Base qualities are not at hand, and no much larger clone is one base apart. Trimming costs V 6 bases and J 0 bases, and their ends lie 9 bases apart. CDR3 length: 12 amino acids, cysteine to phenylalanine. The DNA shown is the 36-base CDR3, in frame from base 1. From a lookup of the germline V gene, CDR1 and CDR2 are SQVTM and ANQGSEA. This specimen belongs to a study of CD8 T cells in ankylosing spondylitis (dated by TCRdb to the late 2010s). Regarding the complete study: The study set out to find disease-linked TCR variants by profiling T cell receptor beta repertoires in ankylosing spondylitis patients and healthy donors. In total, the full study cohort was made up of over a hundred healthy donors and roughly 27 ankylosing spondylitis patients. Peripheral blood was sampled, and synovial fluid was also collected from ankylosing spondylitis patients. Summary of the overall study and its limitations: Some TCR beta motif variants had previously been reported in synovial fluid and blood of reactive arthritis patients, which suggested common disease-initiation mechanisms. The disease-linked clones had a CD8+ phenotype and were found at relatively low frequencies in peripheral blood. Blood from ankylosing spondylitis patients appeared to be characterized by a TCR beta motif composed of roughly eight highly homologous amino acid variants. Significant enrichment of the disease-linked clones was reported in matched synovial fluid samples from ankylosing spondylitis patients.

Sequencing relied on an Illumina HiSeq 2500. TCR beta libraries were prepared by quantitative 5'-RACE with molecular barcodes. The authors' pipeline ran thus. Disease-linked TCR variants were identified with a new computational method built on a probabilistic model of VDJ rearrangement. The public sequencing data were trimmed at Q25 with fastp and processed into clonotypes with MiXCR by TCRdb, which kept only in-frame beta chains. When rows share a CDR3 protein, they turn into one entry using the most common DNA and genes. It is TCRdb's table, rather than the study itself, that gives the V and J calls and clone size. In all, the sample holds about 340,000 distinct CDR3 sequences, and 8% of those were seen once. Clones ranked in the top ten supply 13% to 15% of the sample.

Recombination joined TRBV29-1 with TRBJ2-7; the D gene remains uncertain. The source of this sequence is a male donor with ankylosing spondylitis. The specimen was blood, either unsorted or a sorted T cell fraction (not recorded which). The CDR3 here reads CSVVDYSYEQYF. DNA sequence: TGCAGCGTCGTTGATTACTCCTACGAGCAGTACTTC.